This T cell receptor (beta chain) was profiled in a study of shared T cell receptors in the human thymus. Profiled with immunoSEQ multiplex PCR; TCRdb holds only in-frame clones, not every one. The sample includes around 340,000 clones, around 93% of them seen just once. Trimming cost V 3 bases and J 0 bases, with 3 bases left between them. The CDR3 runs 12 residues. The germline CDR1 and CDR2 sequences are LNHNV and YYDKDF (reference sequence). The rearrangement uses TRBV15 and TRBJ2-7; D is undetermined. This clonotype originated in a human donor. The specimen sequenced was thymocytes. This CDR3 reads CATSRSSYEQYF. The CDR3 DNA is TGTGCCACCAGCAGGAGCTCCTACGAGCAGTACTTC.